These 32 T cell receptor beta chains share one sample of origin, sequenced in a study of blood T cell repertoires in COVID-19. Sequencing was performed with immunoSEQ multiplex PCR; in TCRdb, only in-frame clones are kept and a portion is missing. The table includes 95,000 to 150,000 clones, about 80% detected once. What was sequenced was peripheral blood. The source is a man aged 60-69 years with active or convalescent COVID-19.

V usage is TRBV6-2 or TRBV6-3 and J usage is TRBJ1-6; D not certain. Trimming removed 0 bases from V and 4 bases from J, with 7 bases in between. Germline V gene data show CDR1 as MNHEY and CDR2 as SVGEGT. CDR3 length: 15 amino acids. CDR3 coding DNA: TGTGCCAGCAGTTACTCCGGGAAGTATAATTCACCCCTCCACTTT. It codes for CASSYSGKYNSPLHF.

The V gene is TRBV5-1, the J gene TRBJ2-1, with 10 bases fitting TRBD2. The germline gives CDR1 SGHRS, CDR2 YFSETQ. Unmatched junction bases numbered 8, after V lost 4 bases and J lost 4 bases. The CDR3 consists of 16 residues. The CDR3 spells CASSPSGSLGYNEQFF. The CDR3 DNA follows: TGCGCCAGCAGCCCTAGCGGGAGCCTTGGGTACAATGAGCAGTTCTTC.

V gene TRBV7-2 combines with J gene TRBJ2-1, with a weak D call TRBD2 (6 bases). The CDR3 loop spans 15 amino acids. V lost 2 bases, J lost 4 bases, and 12 bases lay in between. The germline V gene has CDR1 SGHTA and CDR2 FQGNSA. CDR3 DNA sequence: TGTGCCAGCAGCTTACAGGGCGCGGGGTACAATGAGCAGTTCTTC. Translating gives CASSLQGAGYNEQFF.

The rearrangement joins TRBV7-3 to TRBJ2-3, with TRBD2 as a possible D gene (5 bases). The length of the CDR3 is 18 residues. Germline lookup yields CDR1 SGHTA and CDR2 FQGTGA. The V and J ends lost 0 bases and 3 bases respectively, with 19 bases between them. The CDR3 coding sequence is TGTGCCAGCAGCTTAACACCTAATTTGGGTGGCGGGACAGATACGCAGTATTTT. This translates into CASSLTPNLGGGTDTQYF.

The chain links TRBV27 to TRBJ2-3; D may be TRBD2 (5 bases). There are 14 residues in the CDR3. V was cut by 11 bases and J by 5 bases, with 20 bases left in between. Germline loops: CDR1 MNHEY, CDR2 SMNVEV (reference sequence). The CDR3 DNA is TGTGCCTCCAACCAAAGGAGTGGAGGAGATACGCAGTATTTT. Its protein product is CASNQRSGGDTQYF.

V and J are TRBV19 and TRBJ2-7; 10 nucleotides line up with TRBD2. The CDR3 extends over 18 amino acids. J gave up 4 bases and V 0 bases, and 12 bases lay outside the gene matches. The germline V gene has CDR1 LNHDA and CDR2 SQIVND (reference sequence). In DNA form, the CDR3 reads TGTGCCAGTAGTATAGAAGCTAGCGGGAGTGCCGGGGTATACGAGCAGTACTTC. Encoded protein: CASSIEASGSAGVYEQYF.

This clone came up once. The chain employs TRBV5-1 and TRBJ2-2; D is perhaps TRBD1 (5 bases). CDR3 size: 14 residues. Germline V gene data show CDR1 as SGHRS and CDR2 as YFSETQ. V was cut by 6 bases and J by 5 bases, with 14 bases left in between. CDR3 residues: CASIGQGGTGELFF. The CDR3 coding sequence is TGCGCCAGCATTGGTCAGGGTGGAACCGGGGAGCTGTTTTTT.

J is TRBJ2-7 and V is TRBV6-2 or TRBV6-3, with D perhaps matching TRBD1 (5 bases). This CDR3 is built from 16 residues. V dropped 2 bases and J dropped 0 bases, with 14 bases sitting between them. The germline V gene has CDR1 MNHEY and CDR2 SVGEGT. The CDR3 here is CASSYGQGRGSYEQYF. DNA for the CDR3: TGTGCCAGCAGTTACGGCCAGGGTCGAGGCTCCTACGAGCAGTACTTC.

The chain employs TRBV12-5 and TRBJ2-2, with D perhaps TRBD1 (6 bases). The CDR3 is 16 amino acids. Per germline, CDR1 LGHNT and CDR2 FRNRAP. V lost 3 bases, J lost 3 bases, and 14 bases lay in between. CDR3 coding DNA: TGTGCTAGTGGTTTTCAGGCAGGGGCTGACACCGGGGAGCTGTTTTTT. It translates to CASGFQAGADTGELFF.

The chain carries TRBV25-1 and TRBJ2-2; D possibly corresponds to TRBD2 (5 bases). The CDR3 contains 16 residues. V lost 0 bases and J 4 bases, leaving 12 bases between the germline ends. Per the germline V gene, CDR1 is MGHDK and CDR2 is SYGVNS. In nucleotides, the CDR3 is TGTGCCAGCAGTGAATATGGGAGTGAGTTCACCGGGGAGCTGTTTTTT. Protein sequence: CASSEYGSEFTGELFF. Using reference TRBV25-1 and TRBJ2-2 for the parts outside the CDR3, the full variable domain is EADIYQTPRYLVIGTGKKITLECSQTMGHDKMYWYQQDPGMELHLIHYSYGVNSTEKGDLSSESTVSRIRTEHFPLTLESARPSHTSQYLCASSEYGSEFTGELFFGEGSRLTVL.

The chain employs TRBV7-3 and TRBJ2-3; D is possibly TRBD1 (5 bases). Trimming removed 2 bases from V and 5 bases from J, with 11 bases in between. The germline gives CDR1 SGHTA, CDR2 FQGTGA. This CDR3 contains 14 residues. CDR3: CASSLGAPGDTQYF. CDR3 nucleotide sequence: TGTGCCAGCAGCTTAGGGGCGCCGGGAGATACGCAGTATTTT. The complete variable domain, with remaining parts taken from reference TRBV7-3 and TRBJ2-3, reads GAGVSQTPSNKVTEKGKYVELRCDPISGHTALYWYRQSLGQGPEFLIYFQGTGAADDSGLPNDRFFAVRPEGSVSTLKIQRTERGDSAVYLCASSLGAPGDTQYFGPGTRLTVL.

The J gene is TRBJ2-1, the V gene TRBV11-2, with a possible D match to TRBD2 (6 bases). Deletions cut 5 bases from V and 11 bases from J, with 16 bases between. Germline CDR1 and CDR2: SGHAT and FQNNGV. The CDR3 consists of 13 residues. The CDR3 nucleotides read TGTGCCAGCAGCCCGGGGGTAGGGGCGAAGCAGTTCTTC. Its protein product is CASSPGVGAKQFF.

This sequence joins TRBV18 and TRBJ2-6; 8 bases map to TRBD2. V shed 6 bases and J 0 bases; nucleotides not matched to a gene: 13. The CDR3 consists of 19 residues. CDR1 and CDR2 (germline): KGHSH, LQKENI. As DNA, the CDR3 is TGTGCCAGCTCTTCGGTAATAGCGGGACCAAGCTCTGGGGCCAACGTCCTGACTTTC. Translating gives CASSSVIAGPSSGANVLTF.

In DNA, the CDR3 is TGTGCCAGCAGCAAAGAGCGAGCGGGAGACACCGGGGAGCTGTTTTTT. This gives the protein CASSKERAGDTGELFF. The V call is TRBV21-1, the J call TRBJ2-2; the D segment call TRBD2 is taken from the table without a DNA check. TRBV21-1 constitutes a pseudogene. This CDR3 is 16 amino acids long.

V gene TRBV2 combines with J gene TRBJ2-3; 9 bases fit TRBD2. The CDR3 contains 15 residues. The J segment lost 0 bases and the V segment lost 7 bases, leaving 5 bases of the junction unmatched. Germline-derived CDR1 and CDR2 are SNHLY and FYNNEI. As DNA, the CDR3 is TGTGCCAGCAAAAGACTAGCGGCAAGCACAGATACGCAGTATTTT. Translating gives CASKRLAASTDTQYF.

This sequence joins TRBV4-2 and TRBJ2-3; 7 nucleotides match TRBD2. Germline-derived CDR1 and CDR2 are LGHNA and YNFKEQ. The CDR3 is 16 residues long. V shed 1 base and J 4 bases; nucleotides not matched to a gene: 8. The CDR3 DNA reads as TGTGCCAGCAGCCAAGTTCGGGAGGAGTGGGCAGATACGCAGTATTTT. This translates into CASSQVREEWADTQYF.

This chain links TRBV11-2 with TRBJ2-3, with 8 bases fitting TRBD1. Germline loops: CDR1 SGHAT, CDR2 FQNNGV. The ends lost 2 bases at V and 7 bases at J; junction bases unmatched: 5. CDR3 size: 14 residues. The CDR3 region has the DNA TGTGCCAGCAGCTTAAGGGGGACAGGCTATACGCAGTATTTT. Amino acids: CASSLRGTGYTQYF.

Worth noting for this clone: Likely a read error: the CDR3 ends without its conserved phenylalanine or tryptophan. Because the CDR3's place on the DNA is in doubt, the DNA is left out and the CDR3 is given as listed by TCRdb. The V and J genes are TRBV25-1 and TRBJ1-3; TRBD1, the D gene given by the table, was not confirmed from the DNA. Termini included, the CDR3 measures 11 amino acids. Germline assignment: CDR1 MGHDK and CDR2 SYGVNS. CDR3: CASSLTTGRFL.

The chain couples TRBV7-2 to TRBJ2-3; 7 bases are shared with TRBD2. J was trimmed by 1 base and V by 5 bases; bases with no gene match: 12. This CDR3 contains 17 residues. Germline V gives CDR1 SGHTA, CDR2 FQGNSA. CDR3 residues: CASSPDGREWGTDTQYF. The CDR3 bases are TGTGCCAGCAGCCCGGACGGGCGGGAGTGGGGCACAGATACGCAGTATTTT.

This clone was recorded only once. CDR3 coding DNA: TGTGCCAGCTTAAGACAGGGTACAGATACGCAGTATTTT. Its translation: CASLRQGTDTQYF. The chain carries TRBV27 and TRBJ2-3, with 7 bases matching TRBD1. The CDR3 is 13 amino acids. Per the germline V gene, CDR1 is MNHEY and CDR2 is SMNVEV (reference sequence). V shed 8 bases and J 3 bases; nucleotides not matched to a gene: 5.

The chain joins TRBV27 to TRBJ2-5, with D tentatively TRBD1 (6 bases). Germline CDR1 is MNHEY and CDR2 is SMNVEV (reference sequence). V was pared by 4 bases and J by 1 base, with 13 bases between. The CDR3 loop spans 15 amino acids. As DNA, the CDR3 is TGTGCCAGCAGTTCAGGGGCAGGGACCCAAGAGACCCAGTACTTC. It encodes CASSSGAGTQETQYF.

In its sample, this clone was seen once. The chain combines TRBV5-8 with TRBJ2-2, with 7 bases that match TRBD2. V lost 2 bases and J lost 2; bases outside the gene matches: 9. This CDR3 comprises 17 residues. Per germline, CDR1 SGHTS and CDR2 YDEGEE. The chain's CDR3 is CASSLVSSGINTGELFF. The CDR3 nucleotides are TGTGCCAGCAGCTTAGTTTCGAGCGGGATTAACACCGGGGAGCTGTTTTTT.

This rearrangement joins TRBV11-3 to TRBJ2-7; TRBD1 might be the D (6 bases). This CDR3 contains 13 residues. V lost 1 base, J lost 9 bases, and 13 bases lay in between. The germline gives CDR1 SGHNT, CDR2 YENEEA. The CDR3 reads CASSLGAGDRQYF. Here the CDR3 DNA reads TGTGCCAGCAGCTTAGGAGCAGGGGATAGGCAGTACTTC.

V and J are TRBV29-1 and TRBJ2-7; D perhaps matches TRBD1 (5 bases). The CDR3 loop spans 15 amino acids. V was shortened by 4 bases and J by 1 base, with 17 bases between the two germline ends. CDR1 SQVTM and CDR2 ANQGSEA come from the germline V gene. This CDR3 reads CSVGGQGRSSYEQYF. As DNA, the CDR3 is TGCAGCGTTGGGGGCCAGGGCCGTTCGTCCTACGAGCAGTACTTC.

The chain has TRBV28 and TRBJ2-3, with 7 bases fitting TRBD2. V was pared by 4 bases and J by 0 bases, with 10 bases of the junction left unmatched. The CDR3 extends over 17 amino acids. The germline V gene encodes CDR1 MDHEN and CDR2 SYDVKM. The CDR3 DNA reads TGTGCCAGCAGTTCCCGACGGGGGGTCCTTAGCACAGATACGCAGTATTTT. Translating it yields CASSSRRGVLSTDTQYF.

The rearrangement joins TRBV14 to TRBJ2-7, with D perhaps matching TRBD2 (6 bases). Trimming removed 3 bases at V and 4 bases at J, with 13 bases between. There are 14 residues in the CDR3. CDR1 is SGHDN, CDR2 FVKESK, per germline. CDR3 DNA sequence: TGTGCCAGCAGCCACGGGACGGGGGATTACGAGCAGTACTTC. Protein sequence: CASSHGTGDYEQYF.

In its sample, this clone was seen once. The V call is TRBV11-2, the J call TRBJ2-7; a possible D gene is TRBD2 (5 bases). The CDR3 covers 15 residues. CDR1 is SGHAT and CDR2 is FQNNGV in the germline V gene. Trimming took 2 bases from V and 3 from J, leaving 14 bases between them. This CDR3 reads CASSLRELHGYEQYF. CDR3 in DNA: TGTGCCAGCAGCTTAAGGGAGCTTCACGGCTACGAGCAGTACTTC.

The chain links TRBV7-3 to TRBJ2-5, with TRBD2 matching 15 bases. The CDR3 totals 17 residues. Germline CDR1 reads SGHTA; CDR2 reads FQGTGA. J was trimmed by 0 bases and V by 4 bases; bases with no gene match: 3. CDR3 amino acids: CASSSWTSGRDQETQYF. Written as DNA, the CDR3 is TGTGCCAGCAGCTCCTGGACTAGCGGGAGGGACCAAGAGACCCAGTACTTC. Supplemented by reference TRBV7-3 and TRBJ2-5, the full variable domain reads GAGVSQTPSNKVTEKGKYVELRCDPISGHTALYWYRQSLGQGPEFLIYFQGTGAADDSGLPNDRFFAVRPEGSVSTLKIQRTERGDSAVYLCASSSWTSGRDQETQYFGPGTRLLVL.

The chain uses TRBV10-3 and TRBJ2-5, with D perhaps matching TRBD1 (6 bases). CDR3 length: 13 amino acids. Germline-derived CDR1 and CDR2 are ENHRY and SYGVKD. V was pared by 6 bases and J by 4 bases, with 12 bases between. This chain's CDR3 is CAIRDSARETQYF. The CDR3 region has the DNA TGTGCCATCAGGGACAGTGCTCGAGAGACCCAGTACTTC.

This chain uses TRBV28 with TRBJ2-3; 8 bases match TRBD2. The trim removed 3 bases at V and 9 bases at J, leaving 5 bases unmatched. CDR1 MDHEN and CDR2 SYDVKM come from the germline V gene. The CDR3 is made up of 13 amino acids. Here the CDR3 DNA reads TGTGCCAGCAGTTTGGGGACTAGGGGCACGCAGTATTTT. This gives the protein CASSLGTRGTQYF. Filled out from reference TRBV28 and TRBJ2-3, the complete variable domain reads DVKVTQSSRYLVKRTGEKVFLECVQDMDHENMFWYRQDPGLGLRLIYFSYDVKMKEKGDIPEGYSVSREKKERFSLILESASTNQTSMYLCASSLGTRGTQYFGPGTRLTVL.

CDR3 in amino acids: CASSLVAVRVGETQYF. CDR3 DNA sequence: TGTGCCAGCAGCTTAGTAGCGGTGAGGGTGGGGGAGACCCAGTACTTC. This sequence joins TRBV7-2 and TRBJ2-5; possibly TRBD2 for D (6 bases). CDR1 is SGHTA, CDR2 FQGNSA, per germline. Trimming took 1 base from V and 5 from J, leaving 17 bases between them. The CDR3 totals 16 residues. Together with reference TRBV7-2 and TRBJ2-5, the CDR3 gives the full variable domain: GAGVSQSPSNKVTEKGKDVELRCDPISGHTALYWYRQSLGQGLEFLIYFQGNSAPDKSGLPSDRFSAERTGGSVSTLTIQRTQQEDSAVYLCASSLVAVRVGETQYFGPGTRLLVL.

In its sample, this clone was seen a few times. The chain employs TRBV11-2 and TRBJ2-1, with 9 bases that match TRBD2. The V segment lost 5 bases and the J segment 6 bases; nucleotides outside the gene matches: 8. The CDR3 has 15 amino acids. From germline, CDR1 is SGHAT and CDR2 FQNNGV. The CDR3 DNA follows: TGTGCCAGCAGCCATAGCGGGAGCGTTTCCAATGAGCAGTTCTTC. Translated, it gives CASSHSGSVSNEQFF.